A single sample is the source of the 14 T cell receptor beta chains below, sequenced in a study of blood T cell repertoires in COVID-19. Measured with immunoSEQ multiplex PCR; TCRdb has only the in-frame clones, and not every one. The sample includes about 68,000 clones, 80% to 90% seen only once; the top ten take about 8.1%. Sequencing used peripheral blood. These receptors were obtained from a man younger than 40 with acute or convalescent COVID-19.

This chain joins TRBV11-2 and TRBJ1-6; perhaps TRBD1 as D (5 bases). Trimming took 5 bases from V and 3 from J, leaving 11 bases between them. Per the germline V gene, CDR1 is SGHAT and CDR2 is FQNNGV. The CDR3 spans 15 residues. The CDR3 loop is CASSRGFDYNSPLHF. Here the CDR3 DNA reads TGTGCCAGCAGCCGGGGGTTTGACTATAATTCACCCCTCCACTTT. Supplemented by reference TRBV11-2 and TRBJ1-6, the full variable domain reads EAGVAQSPRYKIIEKRQSVAFWCNPISGHATLYWYQQILGQGPKLLIQFQNNGVVDDSQLPKDRFSAERLKGVDSTLKIQPAKLEDSAVYLCASSRGFDYNSPLHFGNGTRLTVT.

About this clone itself: In the same sample, other DNA sequences code for this CDR3. The CDR3 DNA reads as TGTGCCAGCAGCGTGGGACTAGCGGACTACGAGCAGTACTTC. It translates to CASSVGLADYEQYF. J is TRBJ2-7 and V is TRBV9; 11 nucleotides match TRBD2. Germline V gene lookup returns CDR1 SGDLS and CDR2 YYNGEE. The CDR3 has 14 residues. Trimming cost V 2 bases and J 3 bases; bases outside gene matches: 1.

The V call is TRBV7-8, the J call TRBJ2-7; possibly TRBD2 for D (6 bases). V lost 4 bases and J 3 bases, leaving 19 bases between the germline ends. Germline V CDR1 and CDR2: SGHVS, FQNEAQ. CDR3 size: 16 residues. The CDR3 coding sequence is TGTGCCAGCAGCTCCCGGGGTAGCGGAGATTTCTACGAGCAGTACTTC. It is translated as CASSSRGSGDFYEQYF.

This clone was seen a handful of times. This sequence joins TRBV7-2 and TRBJ1-1, with 9 bases aligning to TRBD1. This CDR3 contains 14 residues. The germline gives CDR1 SGHTA, CDR2 FQGNSA. The J segment lost 3 bases and the V segment lost 5 bases, leaving 4 bases of the junction unmatched. The CDR3 here is CASSLQGAYTEAFF. CDR3 bases: TGTGCCAGCAGCCTACAGGGGGCTTACACTGAAGCTTTCTTT. Together with reference TRBV7-2 and TRBJ1-1, the CDR3 gives the full variable domain: GAGVSQSPSNKVTEKGKDVELRCDPISGHTALYWYRQSLGQGLEFLIYFQGNSAPDKSGLPSDRFSAERTGGSVSTLTIQRTQQEDSAVYLCASSLQGAYTEAFFGQGTRLTVV.

This clone has just one count. The gene calls are TRBV19 and TRBJ2-6, with 10 bases aligning to TRBD2. CDR1 and CDR2 (germline): LNHDA, SQIVND (reference sequence). CDR3 length: 16 residues. The J segment lost 0 bases and the V segment lost 7 bases, leaving 3 bases of the junction unmatched. The chain's CDR3 is CASTSGGSSGANVLTF. The CDR3 nucleotides read TGTGCCAGTACTAGCGGGGGAAGCTCTGGGGCCAACGTCCTGACTTTC.

This chain uses TRBV7-9 with TRBJ2-7; D gene uncertain. CDR1 and CDR2 (germline): SEHNR, FQNEAQ (reference sequence). V lost 2 bases to trimming and J lost 0 bases, with 11 bases between them. This CDR3 spans 15 amino acids. CDR3 in amino acids: CASSLSSRSSYEQYF. The CDR3 DNA sequence: TGTGCCAGCAGCTTAAGTTCACGGAGCTCCTACGAGCAGTACTTC.

The rearrangement joins TRBV15 to TRBJ1-2; the D gene is possibly TRBD1 (5 bases). Per the germline V gene, CDR1 is LNHNV and CDR2 is YYDKDF (reference sequence). The CDR3 runs 15 residues. V dropped 3 bases and J dropped 4 bases, with 15 bases sitting between them. As DNA, the CDR3 is TGTGCCACCAGCAGGACCAGGACACCCCCCTATGGCTACACCTTC. It codes for CATSRTRTPPYGYTF.

The chain employs TRBV2 and TRBJ2-7; possible D gene TRBD1, 6 bases. This CDR3 has 14 amino acids. Deletions cut 5 bases from V and 4 bases from J, with 15 bases between. Per germline, CDR1 SNHLY and CDR2 FYNNEI. The CDR3 DNA is TGTGCCAGCAGTCCCACAGGGAAGATATACGAGCAGTACTTC. Translation: CASSPTGKIYEQYF.

This clone was seen once. The gene calls are TRBV21-1 and TRBJ2-5; the listed D gene, TRBD2, was not tested against the DNA. TRBV21-1 is recorded as a pseudogene. This CDR3 contains 16 residues. CDR3 sequence: CASGGLAGWFPETQYF. CDR3 nucleotides: TGTGCCAGCGGAGGACTAGCGGGATGGTTCCCTGAGACCCAGTACTTC.

The chain combines TRBV10-2 with TRBJ2-5, with D unresolved. Germline V gives CDR1 WSHSY, CDR2 SAAADI. V lost 0 bases and J lost 7, with 12 bases in between. The CDR3 has 14 amino acids. The DNA for the CDR3 is TGCGCCAGCAGTGAGTCCGGCAGTTGGGCGACCCAGTACTTC. Translated: CASSESGSWATQYF.

V and J are TRBV6-6 and TRBJ1-6; 7 nucleotides match TRBD1. The CDR3 has 13 residues. Germline loops: CDR1 MNHNY, CDR2 SVGAGI (reference sequence). V was pared by 2 bases and J by 13 bases, with 5 bases of the junction left unmatched. The CDR3 DNA is TGTGCCAGCAGTTACACGGCAGGGGGGCCCCTCCACTTT. Protein sequence: CASSYTAGGPLHF.

The chain recombines TRBV9 with TRBJ2-1; 10 bases agree with TRBD2. The CDR3 loop spans 15 amino acids. Germline V lookup: CDR1 SGDLS, CDR2 YYNGEE. J lost 6 bases, V lost 4 bases, and 7 bases had no gene match. The CDR3 DNA follows: TGTGCCAGCAGCCCAGCTAGCGGGAGTTCCAATGAGCAGTTCTTC. Translated, it gives CASSPASGSSNEQFF.

The V call is TRBV4-1, the J call TRBJ2-7, with D unclear. The CDR3 covers 15 residues. Germline loops: CDR1 MGHRA, CDR2 YSYEKL. V was trimmed by 0 bases and J by 2 bases, leaving 11 bases between them. CDR3 amino acids: CASSQEAGKAYEQYF. The CDR3, as DNA: TGCGCCAGCAGCCAAGAGGCAGGTAAGGCCTACGAGCAGTACTTC.

This clone has only one observation. V usage is TRBV6-5 and J usage is TRBJ2-7; possibly TRBD1 for D (5 bases). The CDR3 totals 13 residues. CDR1 is MNHEY, CDR2 SVGAGI, per germline. Trimming left V 8 bases short and J 2 bases short, with 13 bases between. The CDR3 coding sequence is TGTGCCAGCTCCTCGACAGCCGCCTACGAGCAGTACTTC. As protein: CASSSTAAYEQYF.